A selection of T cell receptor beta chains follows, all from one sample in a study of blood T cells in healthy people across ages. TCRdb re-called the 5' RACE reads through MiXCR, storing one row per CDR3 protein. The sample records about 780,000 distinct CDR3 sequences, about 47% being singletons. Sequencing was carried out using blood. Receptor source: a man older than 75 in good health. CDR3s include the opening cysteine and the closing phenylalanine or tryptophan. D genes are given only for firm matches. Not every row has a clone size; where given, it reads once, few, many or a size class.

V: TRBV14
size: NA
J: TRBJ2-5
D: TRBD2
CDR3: CASSRLAGERQETQYF
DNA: TGTGCCAGCAGCCGCTTAGCGGGAGAGAGGCAAGAGACCCAGTACTTC

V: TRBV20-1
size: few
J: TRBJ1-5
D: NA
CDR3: CSARRSNQPQHF
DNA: TGCAGTGCTAGAAGGAGCAATCAGCCCCAGCATTTT

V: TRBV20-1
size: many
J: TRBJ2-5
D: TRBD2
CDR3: CSASRGGETQYF
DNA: TGCAGTGCCAGCCGGGGGGGCGAGACCCAGTACTTC

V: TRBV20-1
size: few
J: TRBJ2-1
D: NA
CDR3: CSARDLGSYNEQFF
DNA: TGCAGTGCTAGAGATCTAGGCTCCTACAATGAGCAGTTCTTC

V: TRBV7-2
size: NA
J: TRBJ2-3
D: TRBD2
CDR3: CASSQGLVGTDTQYF
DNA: TGTGCCAGCAGCCAGGGACTAGTGGGCACAGATACGCAGTATTTT

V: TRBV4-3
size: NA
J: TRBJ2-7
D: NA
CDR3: CASSRFSKDYEQYF
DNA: TGCGCCAGCAGCCGATTTTCGAAGGATTACGAGCAGTACTTC

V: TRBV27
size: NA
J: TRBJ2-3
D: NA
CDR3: CASSLVFADTQYF
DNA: TGTGCCAGCAGTTTGGTATTTGCAGATACGCAGTATTTT

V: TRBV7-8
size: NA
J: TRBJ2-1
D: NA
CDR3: CASSPETPSYNEQFF
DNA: TGTGCCAGCAGCCCGGAGACCCCTTCCTACAATGAGCAGTTCTTC

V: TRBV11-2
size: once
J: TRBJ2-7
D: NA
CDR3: CASSSKVYEQYF
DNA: TGTGCCAGCAGCTCGAAAGTCTACGAGCAGTACTTC

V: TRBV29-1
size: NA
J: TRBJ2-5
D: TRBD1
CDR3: CSVSNPGQVYEQDF
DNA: TGCAGCGTCTCCAACCCGGGACAGGTCTACGAGCAGGACTTC

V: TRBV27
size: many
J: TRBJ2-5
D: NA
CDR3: CASSLSLGNRETQYF
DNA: TGTGCCAGCAGTTTATCTCTGGGTAACCGAGAGACCCAGTACTTC

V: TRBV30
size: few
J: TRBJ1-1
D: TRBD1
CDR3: CAWSVQGDTEAFF
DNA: TGTGCCTGGAGTGTACAGGGGGACACTGAAGCTTTCTTT

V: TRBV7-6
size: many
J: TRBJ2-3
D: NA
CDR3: CASSPGTRTDTQYF
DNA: TGTGCCAGCAGCCCCGGGACTCGCACAGATACGCAGTATTTT

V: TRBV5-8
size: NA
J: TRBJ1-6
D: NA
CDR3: CASSFTGTGYNSPPHF
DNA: TGTGCCAGCAGTTTTACCGGGACGGGGTATAATTCACCCCCCCACTTT

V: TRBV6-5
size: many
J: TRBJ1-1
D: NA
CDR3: CASSYSGEMNTEAFF
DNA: TGTGCCAGCAGTTACTCCGGGGAGATGAACACTGAAGCTTTCTTT

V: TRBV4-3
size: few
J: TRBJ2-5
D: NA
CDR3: CASSQEGREETQYF
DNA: TGCGCCAGCAGCCAAGAGGGCAGGGAAGAGACCCAGTACTTC

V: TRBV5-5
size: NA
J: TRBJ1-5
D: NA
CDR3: CASSLGHSNQPQHF
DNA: TGTGCCAGCAGCTTGGGGCACAGCAATCAGCCCCAGCATTTT

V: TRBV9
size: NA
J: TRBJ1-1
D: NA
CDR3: CASSVDLDSGTEAFF
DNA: TGTGCCAGCAGCGTAGATTTGGACAGCGGGACTGAAGCTTTCTTT

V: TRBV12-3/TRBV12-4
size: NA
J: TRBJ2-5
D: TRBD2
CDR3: CASSSSGGAAQYF
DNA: TGTGCCAGCAGTTCTAGCGGTGGAGCGGCCCAGTACTTC

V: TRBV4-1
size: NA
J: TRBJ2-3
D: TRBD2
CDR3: CASSLSGAGGPIDTQYF
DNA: TGCGCCAGCAGCCTCTCGGGAGCGGGAGGGCCAATAGATACGCAGTATTTT

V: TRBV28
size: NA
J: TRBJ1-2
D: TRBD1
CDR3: CASSKRQGYSGGYTF
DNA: TGTGCCAGCAGTAAAAGACAGGGATACTCGGGGGGCTACACCTTC

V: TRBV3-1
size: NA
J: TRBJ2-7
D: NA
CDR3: CASSHRESYEQYF
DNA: TGTGCCAGCAGCCATCGGGAGTCCTACGAGCAGTACTTC

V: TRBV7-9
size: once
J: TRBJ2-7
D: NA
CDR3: CATADRPYEQYF
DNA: TGTGCCACCGCAGACAGACCCTACGAGCAGTACTTC

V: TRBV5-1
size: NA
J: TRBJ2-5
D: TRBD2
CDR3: CASSFSTSGMGETQYF
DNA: TGCGCCAGCAGCTTCTCGACTAGCGGAATGGGAGAGACCCAGTACTTC

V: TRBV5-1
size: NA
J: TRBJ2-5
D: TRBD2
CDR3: CASSFSAGGPQEQYF
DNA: TGCGCCAGCAGCTTTTCGGCGGGAGGCCCTCAGGAGCAGTACTTC

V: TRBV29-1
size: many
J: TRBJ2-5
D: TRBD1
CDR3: CSGDRGGETQYF
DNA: TGCAGCGGAGACAGGGGCGGCGAGACCCAGTACTTC

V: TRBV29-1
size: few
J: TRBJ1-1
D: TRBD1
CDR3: CSGTRGGNTEAFF
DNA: TGCAGCGGAACCAGGGGGGGGAACACTGAAGCTTTCTTT

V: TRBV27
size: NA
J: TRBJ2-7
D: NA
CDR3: CASSPYRGGHEQYF
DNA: TGTGCCAGCAGCCCCTACAGGGGGGGTCACGAGCAGTACTTC

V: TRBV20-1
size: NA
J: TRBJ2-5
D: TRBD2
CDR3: CSARALAGVSTEQYF
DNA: TGCAGTGCTAGAGCACTAGCGGGAGTGTCAACGGAGCAGTACTTC

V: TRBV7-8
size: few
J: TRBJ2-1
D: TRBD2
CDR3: CASSQQRGRGGYNEQFF
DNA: TGTGCCAGCAGCCAACAGCGGGGGCGGGGGGGTTACAATGAGCAGTTCTTC

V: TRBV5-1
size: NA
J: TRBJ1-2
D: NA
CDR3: CASSLGTLQYRGYTF
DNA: TGCGCCAGCAGCTTGGGGACACTACAATATCGTGGCTACACCTTC

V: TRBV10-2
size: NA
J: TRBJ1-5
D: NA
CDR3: CASSPDTRNQPQHF
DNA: TGCGCCAGCAGTCCAGACACCCGCAATCAGCCCCAGCATTTT

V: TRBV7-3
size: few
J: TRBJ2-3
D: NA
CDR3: CASSPPGREVDTQYF
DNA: TGTGCCAGCAGCCCCCCGGGCAGGGAGGTAGATACGCAGTATTTT

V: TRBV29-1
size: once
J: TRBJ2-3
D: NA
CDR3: CSVEYPTQYF
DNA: TGCAGCGTTGAATATCCTACGCAGTATTTT

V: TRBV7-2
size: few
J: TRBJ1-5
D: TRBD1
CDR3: CASSPGQGKFQPQHF
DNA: TGTGCCAGCAGCCCCGGACAGGGGAAATTTCAGCCCCAGCATTTT

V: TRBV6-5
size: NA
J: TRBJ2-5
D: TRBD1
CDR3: CASSSGQGVLETQYF
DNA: TGTGCCAGCAGTTCGGGACAGGGGGTGTTAGAGACCCAGTACTTC

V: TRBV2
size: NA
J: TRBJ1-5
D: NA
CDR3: CAIGRFNQPQHF
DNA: TGTGCCATTGGACGTTTCAATCAGCCCCAGCATTTT

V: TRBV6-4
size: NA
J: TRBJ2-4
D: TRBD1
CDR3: CASSRDRPIQYF
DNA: TGTGCCAGCAGCCGGGACAGGCCAATTCAGTACTTC

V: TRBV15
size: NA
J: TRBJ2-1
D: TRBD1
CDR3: CATRRDRGQYNEQFF
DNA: TGTGCCACCCGCAGAGATCGGGGACAGTACAATGAGCAGTTCTTC

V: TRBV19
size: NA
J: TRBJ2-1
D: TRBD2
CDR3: CASKLSGETGEQFF
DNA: TGTGCCAGTAAGCTCAGCGGGGAGACGGGGGAGCAGTTCTTC

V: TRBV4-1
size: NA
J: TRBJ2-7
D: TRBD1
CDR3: CASSHINRGSYNEQYF
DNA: TGCGCCAGCAGCCACATAAACAGGGGGTCCTACAATGAGCAGTACTTC

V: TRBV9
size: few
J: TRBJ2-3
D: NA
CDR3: CASSVTGSTDTQYF
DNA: TGTGCCAGCAGCGTCACAGGAAGCACAGATACGCAGTATTTT

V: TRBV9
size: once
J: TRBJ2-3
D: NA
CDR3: CASSVVSVLPTDTQYF
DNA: TGTGCCAGCAGCGTAGTTTCTGTTTTGCCCACAGATACGCAGTATTTT

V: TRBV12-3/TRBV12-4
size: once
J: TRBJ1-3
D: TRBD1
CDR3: CASSYPTGAGNTIYF
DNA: TGTGCCAGCAGTTATCCGACAGGGGCTGGAAACACCATATATTTT

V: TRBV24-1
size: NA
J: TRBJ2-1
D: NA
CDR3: CATSEPAGSVTYNEQFF
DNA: TGTGCCACCAGTGAACCCGCGGGGTCGGTAACCTACAATGAGCAGTTCTTC

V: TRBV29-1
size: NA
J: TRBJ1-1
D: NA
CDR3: CSVDLTKVNTEAFF
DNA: TGCAGCGTTGATTTAACCAAAGTGAACACTGAAGCTTTCTTT